These 32 T cell receptor beta chains were all obtained from the same sample, sequenced in a study of human T cells and chemical hapten exposure. TCRdb called the RACE reads again in MiXCR, with one record for every CDR3 protein. This table has roughly 40,000 distinct CDR3 sequences, more than 8.5% appearing once. Time point: patch test 2, 6 weeks after DPC sensitization. The treatment was: therapeutic diphenylcyclopropenone sensitization with weekly scalp DPC. Sequenced material: whole blood, taken in connection with sensitization to the hapten diphenylcyclopropenone (DPC). These receptor sequences come from a woman aged 40 to 50 with alopecia areata. Some clones in this sample may be carry-over from other donors' samples.

In this sample, this clonotype turned up many times. This chain uses TRBV18 with TRBJ2-7, with TRBD2 as a possible D gene (5 bases). Trimming stripped 4 bases from V and 2 bases from J, with 15 bases between. Germline values: CDR1 KGHSH, CDR2 LQKENI. This CDR3 comprises 15 residues. CDR3 nucleotide sequence: TGTGCCAGCTCACGAACATCCGAGGGTCCCTACGAGCAGTACTTC. Encoded protein: CASSRTSEGPYEQYF.

This clonotype was counted at least ten times. Written as DNA, the CDR3 is TGTGCCAGCAGCTCCGCGGGAGGGTATGGTGCGGATGAAAAACTGTTTTTT. As protein: CASSSAGGYGADEKLFF. The chain uses TRBV7-9 and TRBJ1-4, with D uncertain. Germline V lookup: CDR1 SEHNR, CDR2 FQNEAQ (reference sequence). V was trimmed by 4 bases and J by 6 bases, leaving 21 bases between them. This CDR3 has 17 amino acids.

The table lists this clonotype with many counts. The rearrangement joins TRBV5-6 to TRBJ2-7, with 7 bases matching TRBD1. J gave up 0 bases and V 2 bases, and 8 bases lay outside the gene matches. The CDR3 is 16 amino acids. CDR1 and CDR2 from the germline V gene are SGHDT and YYEEEE. The CDR3: CASSLRTGISSYEQYF. In DNA form, the CDR3 reads TGTGCCAGCAGCTTACGGACAGGAATAAGCTCCTACGAGCAGTACTTC.

The CDR3 coding sequence is TGTGCCAGCAGCTTGCGGCAGGCCAGGACAGATACGCAGTATTTT. As protein: CASSLRQARTDTQYF. The chain has TRBV11-2 and TRBJ2-3; no firm D call. Germline V lookup: CDR1 SGHAT, CDR2 FQNNGV. The CDR3 contains 15 residues. V lost 3 bases to trimming and J lost 3 bases, with 13 bases between them.

The genes are TRBV20-1 and TRBJ2-1; tentative D call: TRBD2 (6 bases). V was cut by 0 bases and J by 4 bases, with 16 bases left in between. Germline lookup yields CDR1 DFQATT and CDR2 SNEGSKA (reference sequence). This CDR3 region has 16 residues. The CDR3 sequence is CSARDLERGKYNEQFF. Here the CDR3 DNA reads TGCAGTGCTAGAGATCTGGAACGGGGGAAATACAATGAGCAGTTCTTC.

This clonotype showed up many times. The chain carries TRBV7-3 and TRBJ1-1; D gene uncertain. Germline CDR1 and CDR2: SGHTA and FQGTGA. The CDR3 totals 14 residues. Trimming cost V 5 bases and J 1 base, with 11 bases left between them. The CDR3 DNA reads as TGTGCCAGCAGCACCGGCGGCCCGAACACTGAAGCTTTCTTT. Protein: CASSTGGPNTEAFF. Based on the CDR3 plus reference TRBV7-3 and TRBJ1-1, the full variable domain is GAGVSQTPSNKVTEKGKYVELRCDPISGHTALYWYRQSLGQGPEFLIYFQGTGAADDSGLPNDRFFAVRPEGSVSTLKIQRTERGDSAVYLCASSTGGPNTEAFFGQGTRLTVV.

The rearrangement uses TRBV20-1 and TRBJ2-3, with 11 bases lining up with TRBD1. Germline lookup yields CDR1 DFQATT and CDR2 SNEGSKA (reference sequence). The CDR3 is 14 amino acids. V shed 1 base and J 6 bases; nucleotides not matched to a gene: 3. Written as DNA, the CDR3 is TGCAGTGCTAGAGGGACAGGGGGCAGTGATACGCAGTATTTT. Translation gives CSARGTGGSDTQYF.

This clonotype was detected ten times or more. This chain joins TRBV24-1 and TRBJ2-3; perhaps TRBD2 as D (6 bases). The CDR3 consists of 15 residues. Germline V gene data show CDR1 as KGHDR and CDR2 as SFDVKD. Trimming pared 3 bases from V and 4 bases from J, leaving 13 bases between. The CDR3 reads CATSDPPRGADTQYF. The CDR3 nucleotides read TGTGCCACCAGTGATCCCCCCCGCGGGGCAGATACGCAGTATTTT.

This clonotype was observed many times. This chain uses TRBV7-2 with TRBJ1-4; D remains ambiguous. V lost 1 base to trimming and J lost 8 bases, with 11 bases between them. Germline V gene lookup returns CDR1 SGHTA and CDR2 FQGNSA. The CDR3 has 14 amino acids. The CDR3 region is CASSLGAPGEKLFF. CDR3 sequence (DNA): TGTGCCAGCAGCTTAGGGGCTCCCGGGGAAAAACTGTTTTTT.

This clonotype was seen many times. V is TRBV29-1 and J is TRBJ2-4, with D possibly TRBD1 on 5 matching bases. This CDR3 is 11 amino acids long. The germline V and J ends were trimmed by 2 bases and 6 bases, with 5 bases remaining between them. CDR1 and CDR2 (germline): SQVTM, ANQGSEA. CDR3: CSVEQGNIQYF. CDR3 sequence (DNA): TGCAGCGTTGAACAGGGAAACATTCAGTACTTC.

This clonotype was observed a few times. V and J are TRBV27 and TRBJ2-7; 7 nucleotides match TRBD1. Germline V gene sequence: CDR1 MNHEY, CDR2 SMNVEV (reference sequence). The CDR3 extends over 13 amino acids. V was pared by 5 bases and J by 5 bases, with 6 bases of the junction left unmatched. The CDR3 is CASSPNRGHEQYF. The CDR3 DNA reads TGTGCCAGCAGTCCCAACAGGGGCCACGAGCAGTACTTC.

This clonotype was counted at least ten times. The genes are TRBV10-3 and TRBJ2-1, with a weak D call TRBD2 (5 bases). This CDR3 spans 12 amino acids. Germline CDR1 ENHRY, CDR2 SYGVKD. Between the trimmed V and J ends, which lost 0 bases and 10 bases, there was a span of 7 bases. Here the CDR3 DNA reads TGTGCCATCAGTGAGTCCGGGGTAGAGCAGTTCTTC. This encodes CAISESGVEQFF.

This clonotype appeared many times. The rearrangement uses TRBV6-2 or TRBV6-3 and TRBJ2-3, with 7 bases fitting TRBD1. Unmatched junction bases numbered 5, after V lost 6 bases and J lost 2 bases. Looked up from germline, CDR1 is MNHEY and CDR2 is SVGEGT. The CDR3 has 14 amino acids. The CDR3 DNA sequence: TGTGCCAGCAGCCTCGGACAGGTCACAGATACGCAGTATTTT. Amino acid sequence: CASSLGQVTDTQYF.

The sample holds many counts of this clonotype. This chain joins TRBV18 and TRBJ1-4, with 8 nucleotides matching TRBD1. Trimming at V came to 6 bases and at J to 7 bases, leaving 4 bases not matched to a gene. Germline V gene sequence: CDR1 KGHSH, CDR2 LQKENI. This CDR3 is built from 13 residues. DNA for the CDR3: TGTGCCAGCTCCCCCGACAGGGGTGAAAAACTGTTTTTT. This gives the protein CASSPDRGEKLFF.

This clonotype was detected only a few times. The J gene is TRBJ1-5, the V gene TRBV27; weak D call: TRBD1 (6 bases). V was shortened by 3 bases and J by 4 bases, with 16 bases between the two germline ends. Per the germline V gene, CDR1 is MNHEY and CDR2 is SMNVEV (reference sequence). The length of the CDR3 is 16 residues. The CDR3 nucleotides read TGTGCCAGCAGTTTCCGCGGAGGGGGGGGAAATCAGCCCCAGCATTTT. Translating gives CASSFRGGGGNQPQHF.

This clonotype was counted at least ten times. The chain joins TRBV28 to TRBJ1-5; 9 bases line up with TRBD1. CDR1 is MDHEN and CDR2 is SYDVKM in the germline V gene. J lost 2 bases, V lost 6 bases, and 11 bases had no gene match. This CDR3 region has 17 residues. CDR3 sequence (DNA): TGTGCCAGCAGGGGCAACAGGGGGCGAACTGGCAATCAGCCCCAGCATTTT. This codes for CASRGNRGRTGNQPQHF.

The table lists this clonotype with many counts. The CDR3 loop is CASSLGALNSPLHF. CDR3 bases: TGTGCCAGCAGTCTGGGGGCCTTAAATTCACCCCTCCACTTT. This chain connects TRBV12-3 or TRBV12-4 to TRBJ1-6; possible D gene TRBD1, 6 bases. This CDR3 has 14 residues. Trimming cost V 5 bases and J 7 bases, with 12 bases left between them.

The chain is built from TRBV7-9 and TRBJ2-3; D is possibly TRBD2 (6 bases). Germline CDR1 SEHNR, CDR2 FQNEAQ (reference sequence). Trimming shortened V by 2 bases and J by 1 base, and 16 bases separated the two germline ends. This CDR3 spans 17 amino acids. CDR3: CASSLTLAGSGTDTQYF. The DNA for the CDR3 is TGTGCCAGCAGCTTAACTTTGGCGGGGTCTGGCACAGATACGCAGTATTTT.

This clonotype occurred many times. This rearrangement joins TRBV4-2 to TRBJ2-5; 7 bases map to TRBD1. Germline assignment: CDR1 LGHNA and CDR2 YNFKEQ. Trimming removed 4 bases from V and 1 base from J; junction bases left unmatched: 12. This CDR3 comprises 17 residues. Written as DNA, the CDR3 is TGTGCCAGCAGCCCTCGAACGTCGACAGGGCTCCAAGAGACCCAGTACTTC. Protein: CASSPRTSTGLQETQYF.

This clonotype has a count of ten or more. The chain employs TRBV19 and TRBJ2-5; the match to TRBD2 covers 8 bases. The V gene's germline CDR1 is LNHDA and CDR2 SQIVND (reference sequence). This CDR3 has 15 residues. V shed 3 bases and J 3 bases; nucleotides not matched to a gene: 6. The chain's CDR3 is CASSIQLAVKETQYF. The CDR3 nucleotides read TGTGCCAGTAGTATCCAACTAGCGGTGAAAGAGACCCAGTACTTC.

This clonotype came up many times. V and J are TRBV6-6 and TRBJ1-5, with D perhaps matching TRBD1 (5 bases). Looked up from germline, CDR1 is MNHNY and CDR2 is SVGAGI (reference sequence). V was clipped by 2 bases and J by 8 bases, with 10 bases between them. There are 13 residues in the CDR3. Here the CDR3 reads CASSYIDRKPQHF. The CDR3 DNA follows: TGTGCCAGCAGTTACATCGACAGAAAGCCCCAGCATTTT.

This clonotype was observed a handful of times. This chain connects TRBV5-8 to TRBJ1-2; the D is unclear. The CDR3 length is 14 residues. Germline-derived CDR1 and CDR2 are SGHTS and YDEGEE. The ends were cut back, 0 bases at V and 4 bases at J, with 10 bases in the middle. This CDR3 reads CASSLEQSAYGYTF. The CDR3 DNA sequence: TGTGCCAGCAGCTTGGAACAGTCCGCCTATGGCTACACCTTC.

There are many counts of this clonotype. This chain joins TRBV9 and TRBJ2-5; 8 bases align to TRBD1. The V segment lost 0 bases and the J segment 2 bases; nucleotides outside the gene matches: 6. The CDR3 loop spans 16 amino acids. Germline CDR1 reads SGDLS; CDR2 reads YYNGEE. In nucleotides, the CDR3 is TGTGCCAGCAGCGTAGTGCCCGGACAGGGTCAAGAGACCCAGTACTTC. Its protein product is CASSVVPGQGQETQYF. Combining the CDR3 with reference TRBV9 and TRBJ2-5 gives the whole variable domain DSGVTQTPKHLITATGQRVTLRCSPRSGDLSVYWYQQSLDQGLQFLIQYYNGEERAKGNILERFSAQQFPDLHSELNLSSLELGDSALYFCASSVVPGQGQETQYFGPGTRLLVL.

There are many counts of this clonotype. V is TRBV12-3 or TRBV12-4 and J is TRBJ2-7; D unclear. V gave up 4 bases and J gave up 2 bases, with 12 bases separating them. The CDR3 consists of 14 residues. The CDR3 loop is CASSSFGPAYEQYF. In DNA, the CDR3 is TGTGCCAGCAGTTCCTTTGGGCCGGCCTACGAGCAGTACTTC.

This clonotype has a count of ten or more. This chain links TRBV6-1 with TRBJ1-2; D is uncertain. V lost 2 bases and J 3 bases, leaving 10 bases between the germline ends. Germline CDR1 and CDR2: MNHNS and SASEGT. This CDR3 region has 14 residues. The CDR3 DNA reads TGTGCCAGCAGTGAACGTGGCAGTCACTATGGCTACACCTTC. Encoded protein: CASSERGSHYGYTF.

This clonotype was seen repeatedly, ten times or more. This chain joins TRBV7-2 and TRBJ1-1; 9 bases are shared with TRBD1. Germline V gene lookup returns CDR1 SGHTA and CDR2 FQGNSA. The CDR3 has 14 amino acids. The ends lost 3 bases at V and 6 bases at J; junction bases unmatched: 5. CDR3 sequence (DNA): TGTGCCAGCAGCTTGGATGGACAGGGGCCTGAAGCTTTCTTT. Its protein is CASSLDGQGPEAFF.

This clonotype was counted many times. This chain uses TRBV7-9 with TRBJ2-1; either TRBD1 or TRBD2 may supply D (5 bases each). This CDR3 comprises 15 residues. Trimming cost V 3 bases and J 4 bases, with 13 bases left between them. Germline V gives CDR1 SEHNR, CDR2 FQNEAQ (reference sequence). The CDR3 loop is CASSFSTGRYNEQFF. CDR3 DNA sequence: TGTGCCAGCAGCTTTTCCACGGGACGGTACAATGAGCAGTTCTTC.

At least ten counts were recorded for this clonotype. The chain combines TRBV27 with TRBJ2-3; D not resolved. Germline CDR1 and CDR2: MNHEY and SMNVEV (reference sequence). The germline V and J ends were trimmed by 3 bases and 2 bases, with 12 bases remaining between them. The CDR3 length is 15 residues. The CDR3 loop reads CASSFRPKNTDTQYF. CDR3 nucleotide sequence: TGTGCCAGCAGTTTCCGACCTAAAAACACAGATACGCAGTATTTT.

This clonotype was observed at least ten times. This chain links TRBV7-9 with TRBJ2-7; TRBD1 matches 7 bases. The germline CDR1 and CDR2 sequences are SEHNR and FQNEAQ (reference sequence). With 4 bases clipped from V and 7 bases from J, the junction kept 10 bases outside the gene matches. The CDR3 is made up of 14 amino acids. The CDR3, as DNA: TGTGCCAGCAGCTCAACTTACAACAGGGGTGAGCAGTACTTC. Its protein product is CASSSTYNRGEQYF.

The sample holds many counts of this clonotype. The chain links TRBV7-9 to TRBJ1-1; D not certain. Trimming cost V 1 base and J 0 bases, with 6 bases left between them. The V gene's germline CDR1 is SEHNR and CDR2 FQNEAQ (reference sequence). CDR3 length: 14 residues. The chain's CDR3 is CASSLVGVNTEAFF. As DNA, the CDR3 is TGTGCCAGCAGCTTAGTCGGGGTGAACACTGAAGCTTTCTTT.

There are many counts of this clonotype. The chain has TRBV5-1 and TRBJ1-2, with D possibly matching TRBD1 (5 bases). Trimming stripped 4 bases from V and 6 bases from J, with 16 bases between. Germline V lookup: CDR1 SGHRS, CDR2 YFSETQ. This CDR3 has 14 residues. The chain's CDR3 is CASSPGPLGNGYTF. For the CDR3, the DNA is TGCGCCAGCAGCCCGGGACCCCTAGGAAATGGCTACACCTTC.

The J gene is TRBJ2-2, the V gene TRBV19; 11 nucleotides agree with TRBD1. This CDR3 is 14 amino acids long. Germline trimming cut 6 bases from V and 6 bases from J; bases unmatched to any gene: 3. The germline CDR1 and CDR2 sequences are LNHDA and SQIVND (reference sequence). CDR3 nucleotide sequence: TGTGCCAGTAGGGGGACAGGGGGTGCCGGGGAGCTGTTTTTT. Translating it yields CASRGTGGAGELFF.